This passage covers 15 T cell receptor beta chains from one sample sequenced in a study of blood T cell repertoires in COVID-19. Clones were read by immunoSEQ multiplex PCR, and TCRdb kept only the in-frame ones, dropping some. This sample has a few hundred thousand clones, with around four fifths found just once. The source material was peripheral blood. The receptors stem from a woman aged 50 to 65 with acute or convalescent COVID-19.

This sequence joins TRBV12-5 and TRBJ2-7; 8 nucleotides agree with TRBD1. CDR1 LGHNT and CDR2 FRNRAP come from the germline V gene. CDR3 length: 15 amino acids. V was clipped by 2 bases and J by 2 bases; unmatched bases: 5. CDR3: CASGLTGTGTYEQYF. CDR3 bases: TGTGCTAGTGGTTTGACAGGGACAGGAACCTACGAGCAGTACTTC.

The chain is built from TRBV7-8 and TRBJ2-2, with a possible D match to TRBD1 (6 bases). The CDR3 contains 17 residues. Germline loops: CDR1 SGHVS, CDR2 FQNEAQ. V lost 6 bases and J lost 6, with 23 bases in between. CDR3 sequence (DNA): TGTGCCAGCAGTCGCGAACGCAGGGGAATCAAACCCGGGGAGCTGTTTTTT. Translated: CASSRERRGIKPGELFF.

This chain links TRBV18 with TRBJ1-5; TRBD1 agrees at 7 bases. Germline assignment: CDR1 KGHSH and CDR2 LQKENI. V shed 3 bases, J shed 7 bases, and the junction held 3 bases outside the gene matches. There are 13 residues in the CDR3. The CDR3 region is CASSPQGDQPQHF. The CDR3 nucleotides are TGTGCCAGCTCACCGCAGGGGGACCAGCCCCAGCATTTT.

The chain couples TRBV4-3 to TRBJ2-5, with D possibly matching TRBD2 (6 bases). V lost 0 bases and J lost 7, with 12 bases in between. The CDR3 runs to 14 residues. CDR1 and CDR2 (germline): LGHNA, YSLEER. CDR3 sequence: CASSQDGGLWTQYF. The CDR3 DNA is TGCGCCAGCAGCCAAGATGGAGGGCTTTGGACCCAGTACTTC.

V is TRBV21-1 and J is TRBJ2-7; the table names TRBD1, a call not compared with the DNA. TRBV21-1 is labeled a pseudogene. The length of the CDR3 is 15 residues. The CDR3 sequence: CASSKPRDRGYEQYF. The CDR3 nucleotides are TGTGCCAGCAGCAAGCCCCGGGACAGGGGCTACGAGCAGTACTTC.

This sequence joins TRBV19 and TRBJ2-1; TRBD2 matches at 9 bases. Looked up from germline, CDR1 is LNHDA and CDR2 is SQIVND (reference sequence). This CDR3 is 17 amino acids long. V lost 3 bases and J lost 3; bases outside the gene matches: 9. CDR3 protein: CASSIITAGGLYNEQFF. CDR3 sequence (DNA): TGTGCCAGTAGTATCATCACAGCGGGAGGCCTCTACAATGAGCAGTTCTTC.

The V call is TRBV7-2, the J call TRBJ2-1; 8 nucleotides align to TRBD1. This CDR3 contains 14 residues. The germline gives CDR1 SGHTA, CDR2 FQGNSA. V lost 4 bases, J lost 4 bases, and 3 bases stayed unmatched. CDR3 amino acids: CASSSRDRYNEQFF. The CDR3 coding sequence is TGTGCCAGCAGCTCCCGGGACAGGTACAATGAGCAGTTCTTC.

The chain combines TRBV3-1 (or the pseudogene TRBV3-2) with TRBJ1-4; D not certain. V lost 4 bases, J lost 8 bases, and 8 bases lay in between. Germline assignment: CDR1 LGHDT and CDR2 YNNKEL (reference sequence). This CDR3 is 12 amino acids long. CDR3 nucleotides: TGTGCCAGCAGCCTTAGTCGAGAAAAACTGTTTTTT. Translation gives CASSLSREKLFF.

The V call is TRBV5-1, the J call TRBJ2-5, with D possibly matching TRBD2 (5 bases). V lost 0 bases, J lost 0 bases, and 6 bases lay in between. From germline, CDR1 is SGHRS and CDR2 YFSETQ. This CDR3 has 14 residues. Written as DNA, the CDR3 is TGCGCCAGCAGCTTGGCGGGGTACCAAGAGACCCAGTACTTC. Translated, it gives CASSLAGYQETQYF.

The DNA for the CDR3 is TGTGCCAGCCGGAGGGAGGCGGGCACTGAAGCTTTCTTT. Its protein is CASRREAGTEAFF. This chain connects TRBV7-9 to TRBJ1-1, with D unclear. The CDR3 covers 13 residues. Germline CDR1 is SEHNR and CDR2 is FQNEAQ (reference sequence). The ends were cut back, 8 bases at V and 4 bases at J, with 14 bases in the middle.

This rearrangement joins TRBV30 to TRBJ2-5; TRBD1 matches 12 bases. Germline V CDR1 and CDR2: GTSNPN, SVGIG (reference sequence). There are 16 residues in the CDR3. V was pared by 2 bases and J by 4 bases, with 8 bases of the junction left unmatched. CDR3: CAWSTGTGGPGETQYF. The CDR3 DNA reads TGTGCCTGGAGTACTGGGACAGGGGGCCCTGGAGAGACCCAGTACTTC. Full variable domain (remainder filled in from reference TRBV30 and TRBJ2-5): SQTIHQWPATLVQPVGSPLSLECTVEGTSNPNLYWYRQAAGRGLQLLFYSVGIGQISSEVPQNLSASRPQDRQFILSSKKLLLSDSGFYLCAWSTGTGGPGETQYFGPGTRLLVL.

Details on this clone: The junction differs from germline at one of its ends, possibly a read error. V and J are TRBV6-2 or TRBV6-3 and TRBJ2-1, with D unclear. Looked up from germline, CDR1 is MNHEY and CDR2 is SVGEGT. The CDR3 extends over 12 amino acids. The CDR3 reads CASNDSDNEQFF. DNA for the CDR3: TGTGCCAGCAATGACTCCGACAATGAGCAGTTCTTC.

The chain links TRBV4-1 to TRBJ2-5; D not certain. V was trimmed by 1 base and J by 1 base, leaving 10 bases between them. This CDR3 comprises 15 residues. Looked up from germline, CDR1 is MGHRA and CDR2 is YSYEKL. The CDR3 protein is CASSQVAAPQETQYF. The CDR3 DNA is TGCGCCAGCAGCCAAGTGGCTGCACCCCAAGAGACCCAGTACTTC.

The V gene is TRBV6-5, the J gene TRBJ1-1; the match to TRBD1 covers 7 bases. J was trimmed by 1 base and V by 7 bases; bases with no gene match: 9. From germline, CDR1 is MNHEY and CDR2 SVGAGI. The CDR3 totals 15 residues. Here the CDR3 reads CASKITGEENTEAFF. CDR3 DNA: TGTGCCAGCAAGATAACAGGGGAGGAGAACACTGAAGCTTTCTTT.

The rearrangement uses TRBV14 and TRBJ2-1; no clear D gene. The CDR3 totals 14 residues. The germline gives CDR1 SGHDN, CDR2 FVKESK. Trimming removed 0 bases at V and 3 bases at J, with 6 bases between. CDR3 residues: CASSQERVYNEQFF. In DNA, the CDR3 is TGTGCCAGCAGCCAAGAACGCGTCTACAATGAGCAGTTCTTC.